This T cell receptor (beta chain) was sequenced in a study of T cells in Graves' hyperthyroidism and ophthalmopathy. Overall study findings and caveats: From stable hyperthyroidism, ophthalmopathy was set apart by a 13 V-J model.

Amplified regions were TCR beta CDR3 sequences from RNA transcripts. The HTBI primer set drove a first-round RT-PCR of the TCR CDR3. TCRdb processed the multiplex PCR reads anew with MiXCR; each CDR3 protein has one entry. The table has fewer than 400,000 distinct CDR3 sequences, around 25% seen once. Calling Graves' hyperthyroidism stable meant ophthalmopathy did not progress within 18 months. This clonotype has at least ten counts. Its antigen is unidentified. V lost 6 bases, J lost 5 bases, and 13 bases lay in between. This CDR3 contains 13 residues. Per the germline V gene, CDR1 is MNHNS and CDR2 is SASEGT.

The sequenced material came from blood. The sequence was collected from a man aged 50 or older with Graves' hyperthyroidism. This rearrangement joins TRBV6-1 to TRBJ2-5; D is uncertain. For the CDR3, the DNA is TGTGCCAGCAGCCTACTGGGTCTTGAGACCCAGTACTTC. Translated, it gives CASSLLGLETQYF.